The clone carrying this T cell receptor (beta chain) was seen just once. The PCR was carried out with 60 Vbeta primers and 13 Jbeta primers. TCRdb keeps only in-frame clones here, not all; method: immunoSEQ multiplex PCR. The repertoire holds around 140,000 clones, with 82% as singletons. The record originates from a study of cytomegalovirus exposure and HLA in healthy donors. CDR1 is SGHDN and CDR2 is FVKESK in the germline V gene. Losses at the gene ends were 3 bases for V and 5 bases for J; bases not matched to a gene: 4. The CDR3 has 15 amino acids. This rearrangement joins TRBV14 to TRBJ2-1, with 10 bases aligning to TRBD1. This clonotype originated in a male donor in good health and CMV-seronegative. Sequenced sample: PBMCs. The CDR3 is CASSHLGQGDNEQFF. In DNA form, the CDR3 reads TGTGCCAGCAGCCATCTCGGACAGGGGGACAATGAGCAGTTCTTC.